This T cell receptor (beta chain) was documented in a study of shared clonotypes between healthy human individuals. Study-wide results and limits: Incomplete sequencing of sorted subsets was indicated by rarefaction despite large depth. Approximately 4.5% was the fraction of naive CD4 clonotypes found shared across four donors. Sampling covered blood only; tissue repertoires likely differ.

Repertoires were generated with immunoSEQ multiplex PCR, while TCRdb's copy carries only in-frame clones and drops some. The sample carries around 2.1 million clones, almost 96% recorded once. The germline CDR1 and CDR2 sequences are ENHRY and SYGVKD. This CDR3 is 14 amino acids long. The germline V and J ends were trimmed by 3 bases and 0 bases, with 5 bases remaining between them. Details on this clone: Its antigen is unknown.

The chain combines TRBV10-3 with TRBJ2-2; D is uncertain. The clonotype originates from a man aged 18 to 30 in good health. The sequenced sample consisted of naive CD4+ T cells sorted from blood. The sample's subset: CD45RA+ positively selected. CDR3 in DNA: TGTGCCATCAGTGACAAGCCGAACACCGGGGAGCTGTTTTTT. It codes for CAISDKPNTGELFF.